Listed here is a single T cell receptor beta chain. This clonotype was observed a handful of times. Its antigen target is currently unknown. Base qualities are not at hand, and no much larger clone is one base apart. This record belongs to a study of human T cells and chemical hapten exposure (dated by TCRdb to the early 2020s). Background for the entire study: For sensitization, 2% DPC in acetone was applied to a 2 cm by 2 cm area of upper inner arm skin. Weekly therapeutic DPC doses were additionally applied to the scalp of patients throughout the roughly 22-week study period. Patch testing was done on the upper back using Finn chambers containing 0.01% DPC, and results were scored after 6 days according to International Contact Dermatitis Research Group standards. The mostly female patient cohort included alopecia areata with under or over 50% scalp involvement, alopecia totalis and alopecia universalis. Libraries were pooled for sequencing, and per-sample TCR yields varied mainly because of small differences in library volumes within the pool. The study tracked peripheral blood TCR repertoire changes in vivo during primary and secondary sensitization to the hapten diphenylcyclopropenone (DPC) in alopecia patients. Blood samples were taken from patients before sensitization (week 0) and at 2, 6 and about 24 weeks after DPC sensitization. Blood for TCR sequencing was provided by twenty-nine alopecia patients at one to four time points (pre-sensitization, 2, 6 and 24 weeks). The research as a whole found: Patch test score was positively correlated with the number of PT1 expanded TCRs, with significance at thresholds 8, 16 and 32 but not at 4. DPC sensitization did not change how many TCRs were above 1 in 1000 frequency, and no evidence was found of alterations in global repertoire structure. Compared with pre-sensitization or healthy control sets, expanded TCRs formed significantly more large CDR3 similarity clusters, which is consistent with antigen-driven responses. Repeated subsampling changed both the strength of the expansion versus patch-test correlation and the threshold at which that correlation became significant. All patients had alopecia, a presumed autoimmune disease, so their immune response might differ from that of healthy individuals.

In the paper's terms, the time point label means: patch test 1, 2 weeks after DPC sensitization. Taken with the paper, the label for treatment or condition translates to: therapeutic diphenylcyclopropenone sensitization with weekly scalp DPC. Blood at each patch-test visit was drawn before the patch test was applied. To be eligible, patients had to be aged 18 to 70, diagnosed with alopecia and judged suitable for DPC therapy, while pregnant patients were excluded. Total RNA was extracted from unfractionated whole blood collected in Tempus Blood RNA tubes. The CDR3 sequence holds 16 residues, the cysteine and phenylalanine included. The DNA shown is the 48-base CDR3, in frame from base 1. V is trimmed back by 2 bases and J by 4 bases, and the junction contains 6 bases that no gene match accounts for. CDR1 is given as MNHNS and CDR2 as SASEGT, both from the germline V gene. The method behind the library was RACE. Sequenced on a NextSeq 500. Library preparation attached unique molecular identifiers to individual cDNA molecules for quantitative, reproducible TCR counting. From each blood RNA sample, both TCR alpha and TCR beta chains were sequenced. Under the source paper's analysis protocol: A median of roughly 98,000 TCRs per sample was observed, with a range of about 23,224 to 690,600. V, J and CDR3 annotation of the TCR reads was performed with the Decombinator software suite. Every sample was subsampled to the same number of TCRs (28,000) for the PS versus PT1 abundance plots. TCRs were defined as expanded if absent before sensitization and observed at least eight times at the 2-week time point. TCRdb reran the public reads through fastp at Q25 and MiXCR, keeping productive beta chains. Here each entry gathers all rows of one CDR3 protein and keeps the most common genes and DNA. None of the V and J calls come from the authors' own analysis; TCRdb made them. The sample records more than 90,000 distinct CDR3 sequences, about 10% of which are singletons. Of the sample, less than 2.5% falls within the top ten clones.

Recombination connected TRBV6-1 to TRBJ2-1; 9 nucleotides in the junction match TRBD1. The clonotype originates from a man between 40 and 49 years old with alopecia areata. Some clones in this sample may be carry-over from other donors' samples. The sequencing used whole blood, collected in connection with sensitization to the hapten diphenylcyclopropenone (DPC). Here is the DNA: TGTGCCAGCAGTGAACAAACCGGGACAGGGTACAATGAGCAGTTCTTC. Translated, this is CASSEQTGTGYNEQFF.